This paragraph reports one T cell receptor (beta chain). Its specificity is unknown. Patients were adults with ileal or ileocolonic Crohn's disease needing resection. Germline CDR1 and CDR2: KGHSH and LQKENI. CDR3 length equals 15 residues. Trimming pared 3 bases from V and 4 bases from J, leaving 15 bases between. Clones were sequenced by immunoSEQ multiplex PCR, and TCRdb holds only the in-frame ones, with some missing. This table has some 15,000 clones, under 90% appearing once. This sample is drawn from a study of T cell repertoires in ileal Crohn's disease. The wider study: Median disease duration was 7.9 years; 35% smoked at surgery.

Findings and caveats of the study: Compared with non-smokers, active smokers at surgery showed more clonal expansions.

Sequenced: ileal tissue. This sequence joins TRBV18 and TRBJ1-1; possible D gene TRBD1, 5 bases. This sequence originates from an adult with Crohn's disease. CDR3 loop: CASSPEVAGPTEAFF. The CDR3 coding sequence is TGTGCCAGCTCACCTGAGGTGGCAGGGCCCACTGAAGCTTTCTTT.